This TCR beta chain was obtained from a study of cytomegalovirus exposure and HLA in healthy donors. This clone has more than one count but fewer than ten. Its antigen remains unknown. Study conclusions and caveats: HLA alleles showed associations with 15,000 to 20,000 TCR beta sequences in a later analysis, at a 0.05 false discovery rate. Investigators reported some 150 TCR beta chains as tied to cytomegalovirus.

Primers for the PCR totalled 60 Vbeta and 13 Jbeta. Measured with immunoSEQ multiplex PCR; TCRdb has only the in-frame clones, and not every one. The sample has around 67,000 clones, 65% to 70% seen once. This receptor was identified in a woman aged 30 to 39 in good health and CMV-seronegative. The specimen was PBMCs.

The CDR3 loop is CASSSGFYNSPLHF. Here the CDR3 DNA reads TGTGCCAGCAGTTCAGGATTCTATAATTCACCCCTCCACTTT. The V gene is TRBV28, the J gene TRBJ1-6; D is uncertain. CDR1 and CDR2 from the germline V gene are MDHEN and SYDVKM. Deletions cut 4 bases from V and 3 bases from J, with 7 bases between. The CDR3 is 14 residues long.